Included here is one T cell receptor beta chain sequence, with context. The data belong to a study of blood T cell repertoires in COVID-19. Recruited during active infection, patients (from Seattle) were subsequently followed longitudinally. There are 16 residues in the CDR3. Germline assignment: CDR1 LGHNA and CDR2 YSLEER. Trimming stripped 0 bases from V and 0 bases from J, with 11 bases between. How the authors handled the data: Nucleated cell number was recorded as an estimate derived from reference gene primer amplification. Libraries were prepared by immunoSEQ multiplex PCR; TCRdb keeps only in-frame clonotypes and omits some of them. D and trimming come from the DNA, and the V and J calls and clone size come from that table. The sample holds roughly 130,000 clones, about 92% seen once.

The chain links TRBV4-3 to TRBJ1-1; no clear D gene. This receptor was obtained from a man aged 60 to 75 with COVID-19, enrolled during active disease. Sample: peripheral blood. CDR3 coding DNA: TGCGCCAGCAGCCAAGATTGGAACAGTTTGAACACTGAAGCTTTCTTT. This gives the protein CASSQDWNSLNTEAFF.